This passage covers 23 T cell receptor beta chains from one sample sequenced in a study of vaccination effects on CD4 cells after COVID-19. No antigen is known for these receptors. Assay used: immunoSEQ multiplex PCR; TCRdb lists only in-frame clones, some missing. In the table there are 80,000 to 95,000 clones, 77% of which are singletons. Ahead of sequencing, the ViraFEST assay grew antigen-specific CD4+ T cells using viral peptide pools. Investigators separated out CD4+ T cells once 10 days of culture had passed. Two-dose vaccination with either BNT162b2 or mRNA-1273 was given to the participants. Source: CD4+ T cells from PBMCs cultured with HCoV-OC43 spike peptides, taken after COVID-19 vaccination. Subset described: HCoV-OC43 spike overlapping peptide pool stimulation. The origin of the receptors is a human donor who received a COVID-19 vaccine.

The genes are TRBV16 and TRBJ1-2; D gene ambiguous. Trimming stripped 0 bases from V and 7 bases from J, with 9 bases between. The CDR3 runs to 13 residues. From germline, CDR1 is KGHSY and CDR2 FQNENV. The CDR3 nucleotides read TGTGCCAGCAGCCAATCTACCGCCGCTGGCTACACCTTC. Its translation: CASSQSTAAGYTF.

This clone was picked up a small number of times. The gene calls are TRBV7-3 and TRBJ1-1; perhaps TRBD1 as D (5 bases). The CDR3 runs 13 residues. Germline loops: CDR1 SGHTA, CDR2 FQGTGA. V dropped 4 bases and J dropped 4 bases, with 10 bases sitting between them. The CDR3 bases are TGTGCCAGCAGCTCCAGGGAGGCCACTGAAGCTTTCTTT. Translated, it gives CASSSREATEAFF.

This clone was seen a handful of times. The gene calls are TRBV19 and TRBJ1-1; tentative D call: TRBD1 (5 bases). V shed 6 bases and J shed 4 bases, with 12 bases lying between them. The CDR3 is 13 amino acids. The germline V gene has CDR1 LNHDA and CDR2 SQIVND (reference sequence). CDR3 sequence reads: CASRDAGGTEAFF. The CDR3 nucleotides read TGTGCCAGTAGGGACGCTGGGGGCACTGAAGCTTTCTTT. Based on the CDR3 plus reference TRBV19 and TRBJ1-1, the full variable domain is DGGITQSPKYLFRKEGQNVTLSCEQNLNHDAMYWYRQDPGQGLRLIYYSQIVNDFQKGDIAEGYSVSREKKESFPLTVTSAQKNPTAFYLCASRDAGGTEAFFGQGTRLTVV.

This chain joins TRBV6-1 and TRBJ2-5, with D possibly called TRBD1 or TRBD2 (5 bases each). Germline CDR1 MNHNS, CDR2 SASEGT. The CDR3 extends over 14 amino acids. V lost 2 bases and J 5 bases, leaving 12 bases between the germline ends. CDR3 in amino acids: CASSERRWGETQYF. The CDR3 nucleotides read TGTGCCAGCAGTGAAAGGAGGTGGGGGGAGACCCAGTACTTC.

The V gene is TRBV11-3, the J gene TRBJ2-3; D might be TRBD2 (7 bases). The CDR3 extends over 15 amino acids. Germline CDR1 SGHNT, CDR2 YENEEA. The V and J ends lost 5 bases and 3 bases respectively, with 15 bases between them. The CDR3 DNA reads TGTGCCAGCAGCCAAAAGGGGGGGAGGACAGATACGCAGTATTTT. Translation: CASSQKGGRTDTQYF.

The chain recombines TRBV6-1 with TRBJ2-7, with D perhaps matching TRBD1 or TRBD2 (6 bases each). Trimming cost V 2 bases and J 4 bases, with 12 bases left between them. Per germline, CDR1 MNHNS and CDR2 SASEGT. This CDR3 has 14 amino acids. The CDR3 DNA reads as TGTGCCAGCAGTGAATTAAGGGGGGCGTACGAGCAGTACGTC. Translating it yields CASSELRGAYEQYV.

V and J are TRBV23-1 and TRBJ2-1; 15 bases map to TRBD2. TRBV23-1 is recorded as an ORF, its role being uncertain. V shed 6 bases, J shed 6 bases, and the junction held 9 bases outside the gene matches. The CDR3 is 17 amino acids. The CDR3 nucleotides are TGCGCCAGCAGGTTCCCGGGACTAGCGGGGGGCTCCAATGAGCAGTTCTTC. The encoded protein is CASRFPGLAGGSNEQFF.

The chain recombines TRBV15 with TRBJ2-7, with D unclear. Trimming pared 1 base from V and 3 bases from J, leaving 10 bases between. This CDR3 has 14 residues. Germline V gene data show CDR1 as LNHNV and CDR2 as YYDKDF (reference sequence). CDR3 DNA sequence: TGTGCCACCAGCAGAGGGGGAACAGTCTACGAGCAGTACGTC. It codes for CATSRGGTVYEQYV.

This clone was detected only a few times. J is TRBJ2-7 and V is TRBV18; 11 nucleotides agree with TRBD2. V dropped 10 bases and J dropped 5; count of bases not matched to a gene: 7. Per germline, CDR1 KGHSH and CDR2 LQKENI. This CDR3 region has 13 residues. In nucleotides, the CDR3 is TGTGCCACCCAGTTGACTAGCGGGGACGAGCAGTACGTC. Its protein is CATQLTSGDEQYV.

The chain links TRBV5-1 to TRBJ2-1; D is tentatively TRBD1 or TRBD2 (5 bases each). CDR3 length: 14 amino acids. V was shortened by 0 bases and J by 4 bases, with 8 bases between the two germline ends. Germline V CDR1 and CDR2: SGHRS, YFSETQ. In nucleotides, the CDR3 is TGCGCCAGCAGCTTGGGAGGGGAATACAATGAGCAGTTCTTC. Protein sequence: CASSLGGEYNEQFF.

This clone was observed a single time. The chain uses TRBV6-1 and TRBJ1-2; D is ambiguous. Germline-derived CDR1 and CDR2 are MNHNS and SASEGT. The CDR3 spans 14 residues. V lost 2 bases, J lost 1 base, and 8 bases lay in between. CDR3 region: CASSESPNNYGYTF. Written as DNA, the CDR3 is TGTGCCAGCAGTGAATCACCGAATAACTATGGCTACACCTTC.

The J gene is TRBJ1-2, the V gene TRBV12-5; D may be TRBD1 (5 bases). Germline loops: CDR1 LGHNT, CDR2 FRNRAP. Trimming left V 7 bases short and J 7 bases short, with 19 bases between. This CDR3 comprises 14 residues. For the CDR3, the DNA is TGTGCTAGTGCTCCCGGACACCCGGAGTCTGGCTACACCTTC. It is translated as CASAPGHPESGYTF.

The rearrangement uses TRBV5-4 and TRBJ1-4; D perhaps matches TRBD1 (6 bases). The V gene's germline CDR1 is SGHNT and CDR2 YYREEE (reference sequence). Trimming removed 4 bases from V and 4 bases from J, with 11 bases in between. This CDR3 region has 14 residues. CDR3 nucleotide sequence: TGTGCCAGCAGCCTCAACAGGGATAATGAAAAACTGTTTTTT. It codes for CASSLNRDNEKLFF.

This chain uses TRBV5-8 with TRBJ1-3; 8 bases align to TRBD1. CDR1 is SGHTS and CDR2 is YDEGEE in the germline V gene. The V and J ends lost 4 bases and 3 bases, in that order; junction bases with no gene match: 6. This CDR3 is built from 15 residues. This chain's CDR3 is CASSSAGGGGNTIYF. The CDR3 DNA reads as TGTGCCAGCAGCAGTGCAGGGGGCGGTGGAAACACCATATATTTT.

This chain links TRBV10-3 with TRBJ1-3; tentative D call: TRBD1 (5 bases). The CDR3 consists of 13 residues. Germline CDR1 and CDR2: ENHRY and SYGVKD. V was shortened by 7 bases and J by 4 bases, with 11 bases between the two germline ends. CDR3 coding DNA: TGTGCCATCAATGGGGCAGGGGGAAACACCATATATTTT. This codes for CAINGAGGNTIYF.

The chain carries TRBV4-1 and TRBJ1-1; no clear D gene. The V gene lost 0 bases and the J gene lost 1 base, with 9 bases spanning the gap. Germline V gene sequence: CDR1 MGHRA, CDR2 YSYEKL. This CDR3 spans 15 amino acids. CDR3 amino acids: CASSQERPANTEAFF. The DNA of the CDR3 is TGCGCCAGCAGCCAAGAGAGGCCAGCGAACACTGAAGCTTTCTTT.

J is TRBJ2-7 and V is TRBV7-8; 14 bases line up with TRBD2. This CDR3 is 16 amino acids long. V was pared by 2 bases and J by 6 bases, with 6 bases of the junction left unmatched. CDR1 SGHVS and CDR2 FQNEAQ come from the germline V gene. The CDR3 DNA sequence: TGTGCCAGCAGCTTAAGGGGACTAGCGGGGGTTAGCGAGCAGTACGTC. Translating it yields CASSLRGLAGVSEQYV.

The chain has TRBV2 and TRBJ2-7; 11 bases map to TRBD2. V shed 3 bases, J shed 1 base, and the junction held 2 bases outside the gene matches. The CDR3 spans 15 residues. CDR1 is SNHLY, CDR2 FYNNEI, per germline. This chain's CDR3 is CASSDPSGGSYEQYV. As DNA, the CDR3 is TGTGCCAGCAGTGACCCTAGCGGGGGGTCCTACGAGCAGTACGTC.

The J gene is TRBJ1-1, the V gene TRBV2; D is unclear. CDR1 is SNHLY and CDR2 is FYNNEI in the germline V gene. This CDR3 is 13 amino acids long. V was shortened by 8 bases and J by 0 bases, with 10 bases between the two germline ends. Here the CDR3 reads CASLALLNTEAFF. CDR3 sequence (DNA): TGTGCCAGCTTGGCCCTACTGAACACTGAAGCTTTCTTT.

Turning to this clone: Within the sample, other DNA sequences also encode this same CDR3. The rearrangement links TRBV6-1 to TRBJ2-5; D unclear. The CDR3 is made up of 14 amino acids. From germline, CDR1 is MNHNS and CDR2 SASEGT. Trimming took 2 bases from V and 3 from J, leaving 10 bases between them. This CDR3 reads CASSERGREETQYF. CDR3 nucleotides: TGTGCCAGCAGTGAACGTGGGCGCGAAGAGACCCAGTACTTC.

The gene calls are TRBV9 and TRBJ1-2, with a tentative D call TRBD1 (5 bases). The CDR3 covers 12 residues. From germline, CDR1 is SGDLS and CDR2 YYNGEE. The V and J ends lost 6 bases and 14 bases respectively, with 20 bases between them. The chain's CDR3 is CASMQGRPSLTF. In DNA form, the CDR3 reads TGTGCCAGCATGCAGGGCAGACCCTCCCTAACCTTC.

This chain uses TRBV30 with TRBJ1-3; no reliable D call. In germline, CDR1 is GTSNPN, CDR2 SVGIG (reference sequence). The CDR3 is 13 residues long. V was clipped by 2 bases and J by 9 bases, with 14 bases between them. The DNA for the CDR3 is TGTGCCTGGAGTCCACGTTCCCCCGGCACCATATATTTT. Translated: CAWSPRSPGTIYF.

This chain uses TRBV2 with TRBJ2-3; D gene ambiguous. The germline V and J ends were trimmed by 2 bases and 5 bases, with 5 bases remaining between them. CDR1 SNHLY and CDR2 FYNNEI come from the germline V gene. The CDR3 has 12 residues. In DNA, the CDR3 is TGTGCCAGCAGTGAATCCAGAGATACGCAGTATTTT. It codes for CASSESRDTQYF.